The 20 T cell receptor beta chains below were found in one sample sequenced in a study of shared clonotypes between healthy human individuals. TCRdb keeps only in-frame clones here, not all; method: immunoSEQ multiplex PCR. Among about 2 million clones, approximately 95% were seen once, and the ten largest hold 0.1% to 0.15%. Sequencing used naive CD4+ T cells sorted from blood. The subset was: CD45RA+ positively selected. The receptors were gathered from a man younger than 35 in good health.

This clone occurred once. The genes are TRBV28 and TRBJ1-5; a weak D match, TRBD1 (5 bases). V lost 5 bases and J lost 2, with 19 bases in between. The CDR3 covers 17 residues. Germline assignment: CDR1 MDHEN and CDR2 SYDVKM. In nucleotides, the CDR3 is TGTGCCAGCAGTATAGGACACACCGGGCCGGGCAATCAGCCCCAGCATTTT. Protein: CASSIGHTGPGNQPQHF.

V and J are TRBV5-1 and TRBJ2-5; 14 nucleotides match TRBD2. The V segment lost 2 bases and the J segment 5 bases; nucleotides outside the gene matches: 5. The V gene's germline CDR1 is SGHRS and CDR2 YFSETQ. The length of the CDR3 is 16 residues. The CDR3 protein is CASSFPGTSGSETQYF. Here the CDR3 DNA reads TGCGCCAGCAGCTTTCCTGGGACTAGCGGGAGTGAGACCCAGTACTTC.

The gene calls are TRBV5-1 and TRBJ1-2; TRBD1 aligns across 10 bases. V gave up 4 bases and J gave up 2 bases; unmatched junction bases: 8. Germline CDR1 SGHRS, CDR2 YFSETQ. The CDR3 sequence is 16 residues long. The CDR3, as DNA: TGCGCCAGCAGCCCGGGACAGGGGTTAACGAACTATGGCTACACCTTC. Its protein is CASSPGQGLTNYGYTF.

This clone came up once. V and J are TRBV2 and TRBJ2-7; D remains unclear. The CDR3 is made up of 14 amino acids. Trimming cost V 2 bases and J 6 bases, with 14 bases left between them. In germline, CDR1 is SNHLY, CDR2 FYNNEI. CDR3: CASSELQASGEQYF. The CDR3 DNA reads TGTGCCAGCAGTGAACTTCAGGCCTCGGGCGAGCAGTACTTC. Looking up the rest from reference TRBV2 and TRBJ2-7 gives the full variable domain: EPEVTQTPSHQVTQMGQEVILRCVPISNHLYFYWYRQILGQKVEFLVSFYNNEISEKSEIFDDQFSVERPDGSNFTLKIRSTKLEDSAMYFCASSELQASGEQYFGPGTRLTVT.

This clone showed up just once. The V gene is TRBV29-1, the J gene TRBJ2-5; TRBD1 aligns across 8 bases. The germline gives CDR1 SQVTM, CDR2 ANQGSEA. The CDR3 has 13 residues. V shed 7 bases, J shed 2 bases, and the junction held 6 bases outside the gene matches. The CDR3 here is CSARTGSQETQYF. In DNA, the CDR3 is TGCAGCGCTAGGACAGGGTCGCAAGAGACCCAGTACTTC.

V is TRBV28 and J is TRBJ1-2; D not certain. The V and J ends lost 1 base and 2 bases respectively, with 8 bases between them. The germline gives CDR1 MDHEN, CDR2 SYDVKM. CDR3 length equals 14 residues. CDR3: CASSLYQDNYGYTF. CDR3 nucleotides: TGTGCCAGCAGTTTATATCAGGACAACTATGGCTACACCTTC.

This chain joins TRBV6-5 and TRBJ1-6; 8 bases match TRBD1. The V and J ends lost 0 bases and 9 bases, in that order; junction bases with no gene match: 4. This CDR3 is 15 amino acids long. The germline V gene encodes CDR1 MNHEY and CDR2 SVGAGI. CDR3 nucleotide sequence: TGTGCCAGCAGTTACTCGCAGGGGGCGGTTTCACCCCTCCACTTT. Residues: CASSYSQGAVSPLHF.

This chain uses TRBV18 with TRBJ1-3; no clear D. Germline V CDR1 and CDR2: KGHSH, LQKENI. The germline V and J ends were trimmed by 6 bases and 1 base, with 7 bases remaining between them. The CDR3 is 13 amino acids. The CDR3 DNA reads TGTGCCAGCTCCTCGGATTCTGGAAACACCATATATTTT. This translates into CASSSDSGNTIYF. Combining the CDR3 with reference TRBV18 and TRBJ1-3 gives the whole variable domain NAGVMQNPRHLVRRRGQEARLRCSPMKGHSHVYWYRQLPEEGLKFMVYLQKENIIDESGMPKERFSAEFPKEGPSILRIQQVVRGDSAAYFCASSSDSGNTIYFGEGSWLTVV.

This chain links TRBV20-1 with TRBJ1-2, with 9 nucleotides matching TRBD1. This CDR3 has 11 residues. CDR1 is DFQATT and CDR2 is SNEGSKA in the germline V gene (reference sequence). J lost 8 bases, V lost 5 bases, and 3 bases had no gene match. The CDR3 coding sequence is TGCAGTGCTTGGGACAGGGTGGGCTACACCTTC. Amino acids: CSAWDRVGYTF.

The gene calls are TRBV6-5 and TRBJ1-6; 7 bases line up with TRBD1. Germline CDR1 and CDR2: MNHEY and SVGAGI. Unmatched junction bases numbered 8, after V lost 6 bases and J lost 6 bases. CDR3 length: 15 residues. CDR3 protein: CASRRDRVINSPLHF. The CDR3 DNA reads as TGTGCCAGCAGACGGGACAGAGTTATTAATTCACCCCTCCACTTT.

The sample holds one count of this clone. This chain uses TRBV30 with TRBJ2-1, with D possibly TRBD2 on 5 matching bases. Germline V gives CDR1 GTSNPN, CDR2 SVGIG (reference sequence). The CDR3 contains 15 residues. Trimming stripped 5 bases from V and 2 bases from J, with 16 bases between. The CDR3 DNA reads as TGTGCCTGGTCCCACAATCTCGGGGCCTACAATGAGCAGTTCTTC. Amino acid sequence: CAWSHNLGAYNEQFF.

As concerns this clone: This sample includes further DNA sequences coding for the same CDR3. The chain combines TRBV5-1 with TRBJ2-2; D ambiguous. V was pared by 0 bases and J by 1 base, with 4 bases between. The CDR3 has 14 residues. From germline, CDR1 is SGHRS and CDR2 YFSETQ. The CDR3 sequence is CASSLGGNTGELFF. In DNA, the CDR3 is TGCGCCAGCAGCTTGGGCGGGAACACCGGGGAGCTGTTTTTT.

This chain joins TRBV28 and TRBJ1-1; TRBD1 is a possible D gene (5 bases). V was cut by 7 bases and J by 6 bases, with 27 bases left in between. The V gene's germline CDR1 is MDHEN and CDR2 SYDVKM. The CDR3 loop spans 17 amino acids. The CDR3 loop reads CASIPFRAGSIGAEAFF. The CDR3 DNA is TGTGCCAGCATTCCCTTTAGGGCAGGGTCGATCGGCGCTGAAGCTTTCTTT.

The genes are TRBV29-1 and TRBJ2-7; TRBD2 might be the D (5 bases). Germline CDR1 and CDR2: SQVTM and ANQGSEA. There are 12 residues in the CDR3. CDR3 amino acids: CSGGGGVYEQYF. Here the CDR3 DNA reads TGCAGTGGAGGCGGTGGCGTGTACGAGCAGTACTTC.

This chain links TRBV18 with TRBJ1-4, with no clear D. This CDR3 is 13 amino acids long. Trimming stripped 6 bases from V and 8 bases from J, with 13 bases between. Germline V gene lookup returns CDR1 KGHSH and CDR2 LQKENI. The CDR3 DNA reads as TGTGCCAGCTCGCCAAGGACTGTCGAAAAACTGTTTTTT. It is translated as CASSPRTVEKLFF.

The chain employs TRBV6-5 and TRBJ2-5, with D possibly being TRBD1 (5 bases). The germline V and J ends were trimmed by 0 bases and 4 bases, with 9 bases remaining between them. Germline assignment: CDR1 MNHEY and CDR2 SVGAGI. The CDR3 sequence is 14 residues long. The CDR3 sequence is CASSYSWQGETQYF. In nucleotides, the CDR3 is TGTGCCAGCAGTTACTCGTGGCAGGGAGAGACCCAGTACTTC.

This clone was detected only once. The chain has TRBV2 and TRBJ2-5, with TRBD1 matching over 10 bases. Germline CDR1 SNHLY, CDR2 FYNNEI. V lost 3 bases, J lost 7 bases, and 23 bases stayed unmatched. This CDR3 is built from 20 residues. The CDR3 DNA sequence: TGTGCCAGCAGTGATACGCCGAGACAGGGGGCTGTATCCCTCCTAGGGACCCAGTACTTC. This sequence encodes CASSDTPRQGAVSLLGTQYF.

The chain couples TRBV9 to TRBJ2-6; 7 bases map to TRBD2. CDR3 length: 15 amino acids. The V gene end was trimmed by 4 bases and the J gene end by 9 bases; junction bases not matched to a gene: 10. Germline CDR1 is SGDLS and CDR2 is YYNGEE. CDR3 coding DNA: TGTGCCAGCAGCCCCCCGGGGGGAGGAAACAACGTCCTGACTTTC. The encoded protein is CASSPPGGGNNVLTF.

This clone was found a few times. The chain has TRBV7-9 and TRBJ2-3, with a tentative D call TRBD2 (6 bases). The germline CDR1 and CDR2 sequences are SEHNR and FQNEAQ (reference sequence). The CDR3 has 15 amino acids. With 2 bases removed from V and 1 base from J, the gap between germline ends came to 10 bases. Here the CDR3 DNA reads TGTGCCAGCAGCTTAACTAGCTCCGGCACAGATACGCAGTATTTT. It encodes CASSLTSSGTDTQYF.

CDR3 DNA sequence: TGTGCCAGCAATCAGGGACCGGGATGGGATCAGCCCCAGCATTTT. This sequence encodes CASNQGPGWDQPQHF. The J gene is TRBJ1-5, the V gene TRBV27; tentatively, D is TRBD1 (5 bases). The germline gives CDR1 MNHEY, CDR2 SMNVEV (reference sequence). CDR3 length: 15 amino acids. The V and J ends lost 7 bases and 5 bases respectively, with 18 bases between them.